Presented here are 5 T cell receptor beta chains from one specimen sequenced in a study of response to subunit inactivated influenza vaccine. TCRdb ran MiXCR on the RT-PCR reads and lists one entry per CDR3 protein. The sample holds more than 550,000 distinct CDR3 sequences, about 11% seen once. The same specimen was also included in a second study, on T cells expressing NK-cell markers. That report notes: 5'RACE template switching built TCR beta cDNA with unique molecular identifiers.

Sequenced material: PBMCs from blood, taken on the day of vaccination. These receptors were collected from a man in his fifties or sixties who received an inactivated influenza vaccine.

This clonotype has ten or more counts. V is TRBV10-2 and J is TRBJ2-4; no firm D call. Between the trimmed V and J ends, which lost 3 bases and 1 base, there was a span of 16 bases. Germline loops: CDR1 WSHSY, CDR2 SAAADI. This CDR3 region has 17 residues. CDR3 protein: CASSEGPRSMAKNIQYF. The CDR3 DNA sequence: TGCGCCAGCAGTGAAGGACCCCGATCTATGGCCAAAAACATTCAGTACTTC.

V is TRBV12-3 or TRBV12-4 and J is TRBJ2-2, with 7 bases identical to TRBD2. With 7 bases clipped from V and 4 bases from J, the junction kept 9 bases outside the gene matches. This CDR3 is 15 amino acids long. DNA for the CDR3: TGTGCCAGCAAAACACCGGGACTATCCACCGGGGAGCTGTTTTTT. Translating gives CASKTPGLSTGELFF.

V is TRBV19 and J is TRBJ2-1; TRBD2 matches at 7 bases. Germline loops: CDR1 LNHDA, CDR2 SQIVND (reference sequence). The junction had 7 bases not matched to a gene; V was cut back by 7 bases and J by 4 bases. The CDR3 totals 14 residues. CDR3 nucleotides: TGTGCCAGTACGTATAGCGGGTCATACAATGAGCAGTTCTTC. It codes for CASTYSGSYNEQFF.

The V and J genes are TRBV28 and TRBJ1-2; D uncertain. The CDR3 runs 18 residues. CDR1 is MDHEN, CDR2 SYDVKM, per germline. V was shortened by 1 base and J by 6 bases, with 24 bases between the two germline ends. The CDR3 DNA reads TGTGCCAGCAGTTTATTTCTAGAGTTGGTACCGATCCTTGATGGCTACACCTTC. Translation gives CASSLFLELVPILDGYTF.

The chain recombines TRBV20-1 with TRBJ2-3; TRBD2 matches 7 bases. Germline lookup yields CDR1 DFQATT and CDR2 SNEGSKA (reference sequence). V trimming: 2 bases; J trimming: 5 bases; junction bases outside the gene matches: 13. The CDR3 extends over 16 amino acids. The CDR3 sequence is CSARSGLADDGDTQYF. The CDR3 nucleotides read TGCAGTGCTAGAAGCGGGCTAGCGGACGACGGAGATACGCAGTATTTT.